This TCR beta chain was sequenced for a study of blood T cells in healthy people across ages. Combining a sample-barcoded 5' primer with a J-beta primer mix, a second PCR ran for 7 to 11 cycles. TCRdb used MiXCR to reprocess the 5' RACE reads, holding one entry per CDR3 protein. The data contain over 1.5 million distinct CDR3 sequences, 40% to 55% of them singletons. Looked up from germline, CDR1 is DFQATT and CDR2 is SNEGSKA (reference sequence). V dropped 5 bases and J dropped 1 base, with 16 bases sitting between them. CDR3 length equals 15 residues. The sample was blood. V and J are TRBV20-1 and TRBJ2-3, with D possibly being TRBD1 or TRBD2 (5 bases each). The clonotype was recovered from a middle-aged woman in good health. The CDR3 bases are TGCAGTGCTCCCCCCGCCGGGGACCGCACAGATACGCAGTATTTT. Its translation: CSAPPAGDRTDTQYF.